The 26 T cell receptor beta chains below all came from one sample that was sequenced in a study of glioma-infiltrating T cells. TCR alpha and beta CDR3 regions were amplified from RNA using iRepertoire nested multiplex PCR. TCRdb reanalysed the multiplex PCR reads using MiXCR and keeps one entry per CDR3 protein. The sample yields 150,000 or so distinct CDR3 sequences, roughly two fifths seen once. Sequences were obtained from glioma tissue, nonneoplastic brain tissue, or PBMCs (not recorded which). The receptors shown here come from a human donor with low-grade glioma or glioblastoma, undergoing nonglioma brain surgery, or in good health (not recorded which).

This clonotype showed up many times. This sequence joins TRBV9 and TRBJ2-3, with D unclear. Trimming took 3 bases from V and 2 from J, leaving 1 base between them. The CDR3 sequence is 11 residues long. In germline, CDR1 is SGDLS, CDR2 YYNGEE. The CDR3 loop reads CASSDTDTQYF. The DNA of the CDR3 is TGTGCCAGCAGCGACACAGATACGCAGTATTTT.

This clonotype came up a few times. The V call is TRBV6-1, the J call TRBJ2-1, with TRBD2 matching over 7 bases. This CDR3 spans 16 amino acids. The germline gives CDR1 MNHNS, CDR2 SASEGT. V was clipped by 5 bases and J by 6 bases; unmatched bases: 13. The CDR3: CASSSPLPGLLNEQFF. In nucleotides, the CDR3 is TGTGCCAGCAGTTCCCCTTTACCGGGACTACTCAATGAGCAGTTCTTC.

This clonotype was observed many times. The chain's CDR3 is CASSQSNTEAFF. Written as DNA, the CDR3 is TGCGCCAGCAGCCAATCCAACACTGAAGCTTTCTTT. This chain uses TRBV4-1 with TRBJ1-1, with D uncertain. Germline lookup yields CDR1 MGHRA and CDR2 YSYEKL. The ends were cut back, 2 bases at V and 2 bases at J, with 3 bases in the middle. The CDR3 length is 12 residues.

In the case of this clonotype: One end of the junction does not line up with germline, which may come from a read error. This rearrangement joins TRBV2 to TRBJ2-5; no clear D. The CDR3 has 16 residues. Germline V CDR1 and CDR2: SNHLY, FYNNEI. CDR3 residues: CASSEGLWNNQETQYF. CDR3 nucleotides: TGTGCCAGCAGTGAGGGATTATGGAACAACCAGGAGACCCAGTACTTC.

The V and J genes are TRBV10-2 and TRBJ2-3, with D unclear. Trimming removed 2 bases from V and 4 bases from J, with 7 bases in between. The CDR3 is 13 amino acids. CDR1 is WSHSY and CDR2 is SAAADI in the germline V gene. The CDR3 sequence is CASSERGADTQYF. CDR3 sequence (DNA): TGCGCCAGCAGTGAGCGTGGGGCAGATACGCAGTATTTT.

The chain is built from TRBV7-2 and TRBJ2-3; perhaps D is TRBD1 or TRBD2 (6 bases each). V gave up 5 bases and J gave up 9 bases, with 12 bases separating them. This CDR3 has 12 amino acids. Per germline, CDR1 SGHTA and CDR2 FQGNSA. The CDR3 is CASSPSGATQYF. DNA for the CDR3: TGTGCCAGCAGCCCCTCGGGGGCCACGCAGTATTTT.

The chain couples TRBV27 to TRBJ1-1, with D possibly being TRBD1 (6 bases). This CDR3 spans 13 amino acids. Germline CDR1 reads MNHEY; CDR2 reads SMNVEV (reference sequence). The V gene lost 10 bases and the J gene lost 4 bases, with 16 bases spanning the gap. The CDR3 protein is CATTGEGGTEAFF. The DNA for the CDR3 is TGTGCCACGACCGGGGAAGGGGGCACTGAAGCTTTCTTT.

This clonotype was counted only a few times. This rearrangement joins TRBV20-1 to TRBJ2-1, with D unresolved. The CDR3 has 15 residues. Trimming cost V 6 bases and J 0 bases, with 15 bases left between them. Germline assignment: CDR1 DFQATT and CDR2 SNEGSKA (reference sequence). In DNA, the CDR3 is TGCAGTGCCCGGAAGGTCACTAACTCCTACAATGAGCAGTTCTTC. It is translated as CSARKVTNSYNEQFF.

This chain joins TRBV27 and TRBJ2-1; possibly TRBD1 for D (6 bases). CDR1 is MNHEY, CDR2 SMNVEV, per germline (reference sequence). The V end lost 1 base, the J end lost 1 base, and 14 bases lay between the germline ends. The CDR3 is 17 residues long. CDR3 sequence reads: CASSLYPSGVSYNEQFF. The CDR3 nucleotides read TGTGCCAGCAGTTTATATCCATCAGGGGTATCCTACAATGAGCAGTTCTTC.

This clonotype was detected only a few times. V is TRBV12-3 or TRBV12-4 and J is TRBJ1-4; no clear D gene. V gave up 1 base and J gave up 8 bases, with 11 bases separating them. The CDR3 is 14 residues long. CDR3 amino acids: CASSLGESGEKLFF. CDR3 DNA sequence: TGTGCCAGCAGTTTAGGGGAAAGCGGGGAAAAACTGTTTTTT.

This chain links TRBV6-1 with TRBJ2-7, with D tentatively TRBD1 (5 bases). V was cut by 6 bases and J by 4 bases, with 13 bases left in between. The CDR3 extends over 13 amino acids. Germline loops: CDR1 MNHNS, CDR2 SASEGT. CDR3 sequence reads: CASRVTQGYEQYF. The CDR3 region has the DNA TGTGCCAGCAGAGTAACGCAGGGATACGAGCAGTACTTC.

The chain carries TRBV6-2 or TRBV6-3 and TRBJ2-5, with D tentatively TRBD2 (6 bases). V lost 2 bases and J 1 base, leaving 11 bases between the germline ends. This CDR3 has 15 amino acids. CDR1 and CDR2 from the germline V gene are MNHEY and SVGEGT. For the CDR3, the DNA is TGTGCCAGCAGTTACGATAACGGGGGCCAAGAGACCCAGTACTTC. Amino acids: CASSYDNGGQETQYF.

As concerns this clonotype: The junction and the germline gene differ at one end; a read error may be behind it. The V and J genes are TRBV20-1 and TRBJ2-3; D gene ambiguous. In germline, CDR1 is DFQATT, CDR2 SNEGSKA (reference sequence). The CDR3 length is 11 residues. The CDR3 sequence is CSQWMNTDAFF. CDR3 nucleotide sequence: TGCAGTCAGTGGATGAACACTGACGCGTTCTTT.

This chain links TRBV7-9 with TRBJ2-5; a possible D gene is TRBD2 (7 bases). The CDR3 is made up of 14 amino acids. The V end lost 5 bases, the J end lost 2 bases, and 12 bases lay between the germline ends. CDR1 is SEHNR, CDR2 FQNEAQ, per germline (reference sequence). CDR3 coding DNA: TGTGCCAGCAGCAGAAGCGGGACACAAGAGACCCAGTACTTC. Translated, it gives CASSRSGTQETQYF.

The chain joins TRBV12-3 or TRBV12-4 to TRBJ1-5; D unclear. CDR3 length: 13 residues. With 9 bases removed from V and 0 bases from J, the gap between germline ends came to 9 bases. For the CDR3, the DNA is TGTGCCAGTTCTGACTATAGCAATCAGCCCCAGCATTTT. Protein product: CASSDYSNQPQHF.

This clonotype was counted only a few times. CDR3 residues: CASSISRSAYEQYF. In DNA, the CDR3 is TGTGCCAGTAGTATTAGCAGATCAGCCTACGAGCAGTACTTC. The chain links TRBV19 to TRBJ2-7; D not certain. This CDR3 is built from 14 residues. Trimming removed 3 bases from V and 2 bases from J, with 11 bases in between. The V gene's germline CDR1 is LNHDA and CDR2 SQIVND (reference sequence). The complete variable domain, with remaining parts taken from reference TRBV19 and TRBJ2-7, reads DGGITQSPKYLFRKEGQNVTLSCEQNLNHDAMYWYRQDPGQGLRLIYYSQIVNDFQKGDIAEGYSVSREKKESFPLTVTSAQKNPTAFYLCASSISRSAYEQYFGPGTRLTVT.

The V gene is TRBV6-1, the J gene TRBJ2-2, with 7 bases that match TRBD1. CDR3 size: 15 residues. The V and J ends lost 6 bases and 3 bases, in that order; junction bases with no gene match: 7. In germline, CDR1 is MNHNS, CDR2 SASEGT. The CDR3 DNA sequence: TGTGCCAGCAGCCAGGGACAGATCTACACCGGGGAGCTGTTTTTT. This sequence encodes CASSQGQIYTGELFF.

The rearrangement joins TRBV7-2 to TRBJ1-1, with D uncertain. V was shortened by 2 bases and J by 9 bases, with 13 bases between the two germline ends. Germline CDR1 is SGHTA and CDR2 is FQGNSA. CDR3 size: 13 residues. The CDR3 spells CASSLSGVSKAFF. The CDR3 nucleotides read TGTGCCAGCAGCTTAAGCGGGGTCTCCAAAGCTTTCTTT.

This clonotype was seen only once. The V and J genes are TRBV6-5 and TRBJ1-3; no clear D. CDR3 length equals 15 residues. V gave up 5 bases and J gave up 0 bases, with 11 bases separating them. Germline CDR1 and CDR2: MNHEY and SVGAGI. The CDR3 nucleotides read TGTGCCAGCAGTACCACGCCTGTCTCTGGAAACACCATATATTTT. Protein product: CASSTTPVSGNTIYF.

This clonotype was counted only a few times. This chain links TRBV20-1 with TRBJ1-1; 8 bases agree with TRBD1. Germline CDR1 is DFQATT and CDR2 is SNEGSKA (reference sequence). This CDR3 is built from 13 residues. The CDR3 protein is CSFRDRRNTEAFF. CDR3 DNA sequence: TGCAGCTTCCGGGACAGGAGGAACACTGAAGCTTTCTTT.

In its sample, this clonotype was seen a few times. This chain connects TRBV20-1 to TRBJ1-1; no clear D gene. CDR3 size: 12 residues. The ends were cut back, 2 bases at V and 1 base at J, with 5 bases in the middle. Germline V gene data show CDR1 as DFQATT and CDR2 as SNEGSKA (reference sequence). DNA of the CDR3: TGCAGTGCTAGATCATCGAACACTGAAGCTTTCTTT. Its translation: CSARSSNTEAFF.

This clonotype was counted only a few times. This chain joins TRBV3-1 and TRBJ2-5, with D possibly being TRBD1 (6 bases). CDR3 size: 14 residues. Germline-derived CDR1 and CDR2 are LGHDT and YNNKEL (reference sequence). V was trimmed by 0 bases and J by 2 bases, leaving 7 bases between them. The CDR3 DNA reads as TGTGCCAGCAGCCAAGACGACAGGCAAGAGACCCAGTACTTC. Translation: CASSQDDRQETQYF.

The rearrangement uses TRBV15 and TRBJ1-5; no reliable D call. Trimming removed 5 bases at V and 7 bases at J, with 12 bases between. Germline V gene data show CDR1 as LNHNV and CDR2 as YYDKDF (reference sequence). The CDR3 is 13 amino acids. The CDR3 DNA follows: TGTGCCACCAGCCATAACGTGGAGCAGCCCCAGCATTTT. This translates into CATSHNVEQPQHF.

This clonotype was picked up many times. V and J are TRBV20-1 and TRBJ2-7, with TRBD1 identical over 7 bases. CDR1 and CDR2 from the germline V gene are DFQATT and SNEGSKA (reference sequence). Trimming removed 1 base from V and 3 bases from J; junction bases left unmatched: 6. CDR3 size: 14 residues. For the CDR3, the DNA is TGCAGTGCTAGAGGGGGTGACAGGGACTACGAGCAGTACTTC. Translated: CSARGGDRDYEQYF.

There are a few counts of this clonotype. The V gene is TRBV4-2, the J gene TRBJ2-1; no clear D gene. Germline V gene sequence: CDR1 LGHNA, CDR2 YNFKEQ. V was cut by 0 bases and J by 3 bases, with 6 bases left in between. The CDR3 contains 14 residues. The CDR3 nucleotides are TGTGCCAGCAGCCAAGAGTCTCTCTACAATGAGCAGTTCTTC. This encodes CASSQESLYNEQFF.

The chain joins TRBV2 to TRBJ1-1; D not certain. V was pared by 4 bases and J by 3 bases, with 9 bases between. The CDR3 length is 13 residues. Germline assignment: CDR1 SNHLY and CDR2 FYNNEI. CDR3 bases: TGTGCCAGCAGTGTCGACGAGTACACTGAAGCTTTCTTT. Protein sequence: CASSVDEYTEAFF.